Each of the 27 T cell receptor beta chains below was sequenced from the same sample in a study of beta chain features in type 1 diabetes. General study results and limits: Moderate but significant shortening of TCRB CDR3s was recorded in all four CD4+ subsets from Type 1 diabetes patients.

Every isolated RNA sample was fully reverse transcribed, so sequencing captured expressed TCRB transcripts. The repertoire was sequenced with immunoSEQ multiplex PCR; TCRdb's copy has only in-frame clones and lacks some. The sample lists about 640,000 clones, about an eighth occurring once. No antigen has been identified for these receptors. The material sequenced was naive CD4+ T cells from blood. The receptors were sampled from a man aged 25 to 40 with type 1 diabetes.

This clone has a handful of counts. The chain combines TRBV28 with TRBJ1-4; D is perhaps TRBD1 (5 bases). The CDR3 contains 12 residues. Trimming left V 8 bases short and J 14 bases short, with 18 bases between. Germline assignment: CDR1 MDHEN and CDR2 SYDVKM. The CDR3 region has the DNA TGTGCCAGCGGAAGGGGTGTAACTGAGCTGTTTTTT. Its translation is CASGRGVTELFF.

This clone showed up just a few times. The V gene is TRBV10-3, the J gene TRBJ2-1; either TRBD1 or TRBD2 may supply D (5 bases each). The V end was cut by 2 bases, the J end by 6 bases, with 17 bases between. The CDR3 runs 16 residues. Germline CDR1 is ENHRY and CDR2 is SYGVKD. The CDR3 DNA sequence: TGTGCCATCAGTGAGACTTTGGGGACGGCTATCAATGAGCAGTTCTTC. It translates to CAISETLGTAINEQFF.

In this sample, this clone turned up a few times. This chain joins TRBV19 and TRBJ2-1, with 9 positions matching TRBD2. This CDR3 contains 15 residues. The J segment lost 4 bases and the V segment lost 7 bases, leaving 8 bases of the junction unmatched. Germline V gene lookup returns CDR1 LNHDA and CDR2 SQIVND (reference sequence). CDR3 in DNA: TGTGCCAGTACCCCGGGGAGCGGGGGGTACAATGAGCAGTTCTTC. This gives the protein CASTPGSGGYNEQFF. Combining the CDR3 with reference TRBV19 and TRBJ2-1 gives the whole variable domain DGGITQSPKYLFRKEGQNVTLSCEQNLNHDAMYWYRQDPGQGLRLIYYSQIVNDFQKGDIAEGYSVSREKKESFPLTVTSAQKNPTAFYLCASTPGSGGYNEQFFGPGTRLTVL.

This chain connects TRBV29-1 to TRBJ2-1; D may be TRBD1 (6 bases). CDR1 and CDR2 from the germline V gene are SQVTM and ANQGSEA. This CDR3 is 14 amino acids long. With 4 bases removed from V and 5 bases from J, the gap between germline ends came to 15 bases. The CDR3 sequence is CSVVSGVPNNEQFF. DNA of the CDR3: TGCAGCGTTGTATCAGGGGTCCCGAACAATGAGCAGTTCTTC.

The chain couples TRBV5-6 to TRBJ1-4; possible D gene TRBD1, 5 bases. V dropped 4 bases and J dropped 5 bases, with 21 bases sitting between them. The CDR3 consists of 17 residues. Germline-derived CDR1 and CDR2 are SGHDT and YYEEEE. CDR3 sequence: CASSRARQGYGNEKLFF. The CDR3 coding sequence is TGTGCCAGCAGCCGCGCGCGTCAGGGATACGGGAATGAAAAACTGTTTTTT.

The V call is TRBV25-1, the J call TRBJ1-2, with D possibly being TRBD1 (6 bases). Germline V gives CDR1 MGHDK, CDR2 SYGVNS. V dropped 4 bases and J dropped 2 bases, with 11 bases sitting between them. CDR3 length equals 14 residues. The CDR3 coding sequence is TGTGCCAGCAGTGCCACGGACAGAAACTATGGCTACACCTTC. Amino acid sequence: CASSATDRNYGYTF.

There are a few counts of this clone. The rearrangement joins TRBV29-1 to TRBJ2-2; TRBD2 matches 9 bases. Germline trimming cut 8 bases from V and 6 bases from J; bases unmatched to any gene: 10. The CDR3 is made up of 14 amino acids. Looked up from germline, CDR1 is SQVTM and CDR2 is ANQGSEA. This chain's CDR3 is CSFMRGGAPGELFF. CDR3 nucleotide sequence: TGCAGCTTTATGCGGGGGGGGGCCCCCGGGGAGCTGTTTTTT.

The table lists this clone with a few counts. The chain carries TRBV30 and TRBJ2-5, with no clear D. The CDR3 spans 12 residues. The germline V gene encodes CDR1 GTSNPN and CDR2 SVGIG (reference sequence). With 0 bases removed from V and 0 bases from J, the gap between germline ends came to 2 bases. CDR3 loop: CAWSVNQETQYF. DNA of the CDR3: TGTGCCTGGAGTGTGAACCAAGAGACCCAGTACTTC.

Comment on this clone: Additional DNA sequences in this sample encode the identical CDR3. V gene TRBV5-1 combines with J gene TRBJ2-5, with D perhaps matching TRBD1 or TRBD2 (5 bases each). The V end lost 1 base, the J end lost 5 bases, and 9 bases lay between the germline ends. Germline CDR1 and CDR2: SGHRS and YFSETQ. The CDR3 extends over 13 amino acids. CDR3 protein: CASSLLGDETQYF. The CDR3 coding sequence is TGCGCCAGCAGCTTGCTGGGGGACGAGACCCAGTACTTC.

The gene calls are TRBV7-9 and TRBJ2-5; D might be TRBD1 (5 bases). The CDR3 has 13 amino acids. Germline V gene data show CDR1 as SEHNR and CDR2 as FQNEAQ (reference sequence). Trimming took 2 bases from V and 5 from J, leaving 9 bases between them. This CDR3 is CASSLWAGETQYF. In nucleotides, the CDR3 is TGTGCCAGCAGCTTATGGGCAGGGGAGACCCAGTACTTC.

In this sample, this clone turned up a few times. The rearrangement links TRBV4-3 to TRBJ1-4; no firm D call. V was pared by 0 bases and J by 0 bases, with 8 bases between. The V gene's germline CDR1 is LGHNA and CDR2 YSLEER. The length of the CDR3 is 16 residues. The DNA for the CDR3 is TGCGCCAGCAGCCAAGAGCCGGATGCAACTAATGAAAAACTGTTTTTT. Protein product: CASSQEPDATNEKLFF.

The chain links TRBV18 to TRBJ1-5, with D unresolved. The germline CDR1 and CDR2 sequences are KGHSH and LQKENI. This CDR3 has 16 amino acids. The germline V and J ends were trimmed by 3 bases and 1 base, with 13 bases remaining between them. The CDR3: CASSPTGRESNQPQHF. CDR3 nucleotides: TGTGCCAGCTCACCCACCGGGAGGGAGAGCAATCAGCCCCAGCATTTT.

This clone was detected only a few times. V gene TRBV6-5 combines with J gene TRBJ2-4; 9 bases are shared with TRBD1. The CDR3 consists of 15 residues. The germline V gene has CDR1 MNHEY and CDR2 SVGAGI. The V and J ends lost 6 bases and 10 bases, in that order; junction bases with no gene match: 13. The CDR3 loop is CASSLPGQGQMIQYF. CDR3 coding DNA: TGTGCCAGCAGCCTCCCTGGACAGGGGCAGATGATTCAGTACTTC.

The rearrangement joins TRBV4-3 to TRBJ2-2, with D possibly being TRBD2 (5 bases). Germline V CDR1 and CDR2: LGHNA, YSLEER. The CDR3 is 15 amino acids. V was trimmed by 0 bases and J by 7 bases, leaving 12 bases between them. CDR3 nucleotides: TGCGCCAGCAGCCAAGAACGGGGAGTCAACGGGGAGCTGTTTTTT. Translation gives CASSQERGVNGELFF.

The chain links TRBV14 to TRBJ2-5, with 12 nucleotides matching TRBD2. CDR3 length: 16 residues. The V and J ends lost 5 bases and 2 bases, in that order; junction bases with no gene match: 6. Germline V gene sequence: CDR1 SGHDN, CDR2 FVKESK. The CDR3 nucleotides read TGTGCCAGCAGCATCGGACTAGCGGGGAATCAAGAGACCCAGTACTTC. Its protein product is CASSIGLAGNQETQYF.

This chain joins TRBV21-1 and TRBJ2-3; the table names TRBD2, a call not compared with the DNA. TRBV21-1 is termed a pseudogene. The CDR3 spans 17 residues. This CDR3 reads CASSKACLAVVTDTQYF. The CDR3 DNA reads TGTGCCAGCAGCAAAGCCTGTCTAGCGGTTGTCACAGATACGCAGTATTTT.

The chain links TRBV11-2 to TRBJ1-2, with D hard to call. V was pared by 1 base and J by 0 bases, with 12 bases between. Germline V gives CDR1 SGHAT, CDR2 FQNNGV. The CDR3 extends over 16 amino acids. The DNA for the CDR3 is TGTGCCAGCAGCTTAGGGCTGGGCCCACCTAACTATGGCTACACCTTC. Encoded protein: CASSLGLGPPNYGYTF.

As for this clone: The sample has other DNA sequences that encode this CDR3 too. V and J are TRBV5-1 and TRBJ2-7; the D is unclear. Germline V gene sequence: CDR1 SGHRS, CDR2 YFSETQ. V shed 0 bases and J shed 1 base, with 2 bases lying between them. The CDR3 extends over 12 amino acids. Here the CDR3 reads CASSLESYEQYF. CDR3 nucleotide sequence: TGCGCCAGCAGCTTGGAGTCCTACGAGCAGTACTTC.

The chain combines TRBV5-1 with TRBJ2-2; D unresolved. Germline V gene data show CDR1 as SGHRS and CDR2 as YFSETQ. Deletions cut 0 bases from V and 1 base from J, with 10 bases between. The CDR3 spans 16 residues. The CDR3 protein is CASSLGTAMNTGELFF. For the CDR3, the DNA is TGCGCCAGCAGCTTGGGTACAGCTATGAACACCGGGGAGCTGTTTTTT.

V is TRBV4-3 and J is TRBJ1-2; D remains unclear. V was trimmed by 0 bases and J by 6 bases, leaving 8 bases between them. Germline V gives CDR1 LGHNA, CDR2 YSLEER. The CDR3 has 13 residues. The DNA of the CDR3 is TGCGCCAGCAGCCAAGATTTGGGGAATGGCTACACCTTC. Translated, it gives CASSQDLGNGYTF.

This clone showed up just a few times. The chain employs TRBV5-1 and TRBJ1-4, with D uncertain. V lost 0 bases and J 4 bases, leaving 13 bases between the germline ends. The CDR3 contains 16 residues. Germline CDR1 reads SGHRS; CDR2 reads YFSETQ. Written as DNA, the CDR3 is TGCGCCAGCAGCTTGGGCCCCCCGGTTGGTAATGAAAAACTGTTTTTT. Its protein product is CASSLGPPVGNEKLFF.

This clone was observed a few times. V and J are TRBV9 and TRBJ1-3; D perhaps matches TRBD1 (6 bases). This CDR3 contains 16 residues. Germline loops: CDR1 SGDLS, CDR2 YYNGEE. Trimming pared 3 bases from V and 1 base from J, leaving 14 bases between. CDR3 nucleotides: TGTGCCAGCAGCGAACCGACAGGCTCGTCTGGAAACACCATATATTTT. Its translation: CASSEPTGSSGNTIYF.

Only a few counts were recorded for this clone. In the same sample, other DNA sequences code for this CDR3. The rearrangement joins TRBV27 to TRBJ1-2, with a tentative D call TRBD1 (5 bases). Trimming took 6 bases from V and 8 from J, leaving 10 bases between them. CDR1 is MNHEY, CDR2 SMNVEV, per germline (reference sequence). This CDR3 comprises 11 residues. The CDR3 sequence is CASSPGRGYTF. CDR3 DNA: TGTGCCAGCAGCCCGGGACGAGGCTACACCTTC.

This clone showed up just a few times. The chain combines TRBV5-4 with TRBJ2-6; no firm D call. V was cut by 4 bases and J by 2 bases, with 16 bases left in between. Germline lookup yields CDR1 SGHNT and CDR2 YYREEE (reference sequence). The CDR3 consists of 17 residues. The CDR3 sequence is CASSPVGVPPGANVLTF. The CDR3 region has the DNA TGTGCCAGCAGCCCGGTCGGAGTCCCGCCTGGGGCCAACGTCCTGACTTTC.

Notes on this clone: The germline gene is not matched at one end of the junction; a read error may be the cause. The V gene is TRBV7-7, the J gene TRBJ2-1; D is possibly TRBD2 (7 bases). Germline V CDR1 and CDR2: SSHAT, FNYEAQ (reference sequence). This CDR3 has 17 residues. CDR3 sequence reads: CASSLGVGGLAYNEQFF. The CDR3 DNA follows: TGTGCTAGCAGCTTAGGGGTCGGGGGGCTCGCCTACAATGAGCAGTTCTTC.

This clone was counted between two and nine times. V is TRBV19 and J is TRBJ2-1; D is unresolved. The V and J ends lost 2 bases and 5 bases respectively, with 13 bases between them. Germline loops: CDR1 LNHDA, CDR2 SQIVND (reference sequence). This CDR3 is built from 15 residues. CDR3: CASSISLGSNNEQFF. The CDR3 DNA is TGTGCCAGTAGTATAAGTTTAGGGTCTAACAATGAGCAGTTCTTC.

This clone was seen a few times. This rearrangement joins TRBV9 to TRBJ1-1; 7 bases are shared with TRBD1. The germline V gene encodes CDR1 SGDLS and CDR2 YYNGEE. The CDR3 runs to 14 residues. The ends lost 4 bases at V and 4 bases at J; junction bases unmatched: 7. CDR3 bases: TGTGCCAGCAGCACTCTTGGACAGGCCACTGAAGCTTTCTTT. The encoded protein is CASSTLGQATEAFF.